The rows below give T cell receptor beta chains drawn from one sample of a study of T cell repertoires in cytomegalovirus infection. TCRdb re-analysed the reads in MiXCR, keeping a single row per CDR3 protein. This table has some 560,000 distinct CDR3 sequences, almost 40% appearing once. The antigens for these receptors are not known. The sample consisted of cultured PBMCs, taken from culture after CMV antigen stimulation. Receptors originate from a human donor in good health (CMV status not recorded). Some clones in this sample may be carry-over from other donors' samples. Each CDR3 is given with its conserved first and last residue. The order of the fields is V gene, CDR3 length, clone size, D gene, J gene, CDR3 DNA, CDR3 protein. D genes are given only for firm matches. Clone size is shown for a subset of rows, as once, few, many or a class of expanded clone.

TRBV12-3/TRBV12-4	15	few	.	TRBJ2-4	TGTGCCAGCAGTGATCTAGCGTTAGCCAAAAACATTCAGTACTTC	CASSDLALAKNIQYF
TRBV10-3	16	.	TRBD2	TRBJ2-3	TGTGCCATCAGTGAGTCCCCCGGACTAGGCCCAGATACGCAGTATTTT	CAISESPGLGPDTQYF
TRBV7-4	14	few	.	TRBJ2-1	TGTGCCAGCAGCCCTGCCACTCGACGCAATGAGCAGTTCTTC	CASSPATRRNEQFF
TRBV10-3	14	.	.	TRBJ1-4	TGTGCCATCAGTGACGTGGCAGGGTATGAAAAACTGTTTTTT	CAISDVAGYEKLFF
TRBV12-3/TRBV12-4	13	few	TRBD1	TRBJ2-5	TGTGCCAGCACCGAGACAGGGGAAGAAACCCAGTACTTC	CASTETGEETQYF
TRBV12-3/TRBV12-4	14	few	.	TRBJ2-1	TGTGCCAGCAGTTTAATGGGGTTTGAGCTTGAGCAGTTCTTC	CASSLMGFELEQFF
TRBV2	13	.	TRBD1	TRBJ2-3	TGTGCCAGAAGGACAGGTAGCACAGATACGCAGTATTTT	CARRTGSTDTQYF
TRBV20-1	15	.	TRBD2	TRBJ2-2	TGCAGTGCTAGAGATTCGCGGGGGGCTGGCGGGGAGCTGTTTTTT	CSARDSRGAGGELFF
TRBV4-3	15	few	.	TRBJ2-2	TGCGCCAGCAGCCAAGAGGTCGTTTTGGGCTTGGAGCTGTTTTTT	CASSQEVVLGLELFF
TRBV5-4	15	few	.	TRBJ2-3	TGTGCCAGCAGCTCTAGGACCGCAAGCACAGATACGCAGTATTTT	CASSSRTASTDTQYF
TRBV7-2	17	.	TRBD1	TRBJ2-2	TGTGCCAGCAGCTTAGGGTGGGACAGACTAAACACCGGGGAGCTGTTTTTT	CASSLGWDRLNTGELFF
TRBV6-1	15	few	.	TRBJ2-5	TGTGCCAGCAGTCCCGGCGGACAGCTTGAAGAGACCCAGTACTTC	CASSPGGQLEETQYF
TRBV7-9	17	.	.	TRBJ2-1	TGTGCCAGCAGCTTATTAAAGGGGGGCCGATCCTACAATGAGCAGTTCTTC	CASSLLKGGRSYNEQFF
TRBV20-1	14	few	.	TRBJ1-5	TGCAGTGCTAGTGAGGGACTTTTCAATCAGCCCCAGCATTTT	CSASEGLFNQPQHF
TRBV7-7	16	.	.	TRBJ2-5	TGTGCCAGCAGCTTAATCCCTCGGACAGACCAAGAGACCCAGTACTTC	CASSLIPRTDQETQYF
TRBV4-1	16	.	.	TRBJ2-2	TGCGCCAGCAGCCAAGAAGAATCCGGGAACACCGGGGAGCTGTTTTTT	CASSQEESGNTGELFF
TRBV28	15	.	.	TRBJ1-1	TGTGCCGCCGACCGGCGGAGAGGAGTGGTCACTGAAGCTTTCTTT	CAADRRRGVVTEAFF
TRBV7-2	14	few	.	TRBJ2-3	TGTGCCAGCAGCCCAGGACGCACGGTGCTTACGCAGTATTTT	CASSPGRTVLTQYF
TRBV7-2	17	few	.	TRBJ2-7	TGTGCCAGCAGCTTAGCGTTGGGTAGCGGTAGCTCCTACGAGCAGTACTTC	CASSLALGSGSSYEQYF
TRBV7-6	16	many	TRBD1	TRBJ1-4	TGTGCCAGCAGCTTGACAGGGATAGCAACTAATGAAAAACTGTTTTTT	CASSLTGIATNEKLFF
TRBV7-6	13	.	.	TRBJ2-7	TGTGCCAGCAGCTTAGGGTCGGCGGGCGAGCAGTACTTC	CASSLGSAGEQYF
TRBV7-8	12	few	.	TRBJ2-1	TGTGCCAGCCGACGGGTCCTCGAGGAGCAGTTCTTC	CASRRVLEEQFF
TRBV12-3/TRBV12-4	11	.	.	TRBJ1-2	TGTGCCAGCAGGCAGGGAGGTGGCTACACCTTC	CASRQGGGYTF
TRBV7-2	17	many	TRBD2	TRBJ2-1	TGTGCCAGCAGCCGGTGGTTCGGGACTAGCGGGGTCAATGAGCAGTTCTTC	CASSRWFGTSGVNEQFF
TRBV4-1	15	.	TRBD1	TRBJ1-1	TGCGCCAGCAGCCTGGGGACAGGGGGCTTTGCTGAAGCTTTCTTT	CASSLGTGGFAEAFF
TRBV7-4	18	few	TRBD1	TRBJ2-5	TGTGCCAGCAGCCGCGAGAGGGGGACAGCAAGCTCTAAGTTGACCCAGTACTTC	CASSRERGTASSKLTQYF
TRBV24-1	14	.	TRBD2	TRBJ2-1	TGTGCCACCAGTGATTGGGCAGCACCTAGCGGGCAGTTCTTC	CATSDWAAPSGQFF
TRBV7-2	15	few	TRBD2	TRBJ2-7	TGTGCCAGCAGCTTAGGGGCTAGCGGAGCCTACGAGCAGTACTTC	CASSLGASGAYEQYF
TRBV7-9	13	.	.	TRBJ1-1	TGTGCCAGCAGCTCCCCCGCACTCACTGAAGCTTTCTTT	CASSSPALTEAFF
TRBV7-2	14	few	.	TRBJ1-3	TGTGCCAGCAGGATGCGGGGGGAGGGAAACACCATATATTTT	CASRMRGEGNTIYF
TRBV7-9	17	.	.	TRBJ1-3	TGTGCCAGCAGCCATATATTGGCAGTAACCTCTGGAAACACCATATATTTT	CASSHILAVTSGNTIYF
TRBV10-3	14	.	.	TRBJ1-2	TGTGCCACCCGATCGGGATTGGGGAACTATGGCTACACCTTC	CATRSGLGNYGYTF
TRBV7-9	13	many	TRBD1	TRBJ1-2	TGTGCCAGCAGTTCGGGACAGGTCTATGGCTACACCTTC	CASSSGQVYGYTF
TRBV6-2/TRBV6-3	14	.	.	TRBJ1-2	TGTGCCAGCAGTTACCCGAGGTCGACCAGGGGCTACACCTTC	CASSYPRSTRGYTF
TRBV12-3/TRBV12-4	15	few	.	TRBJ1-5	TGTGCCAGCAGTGGCCCCTCGGGAGGATATCAGCCCCAGCATTTT	CASSGPSGGYQPQHF
TRBV12-5	14	few	TRBD1	TRBJ1-2	TGTGCTAGTGGCTATGGACAGGGATTCTATGGCTACACCTTC	CASGYGQGFYGYTF
TRBV5-4	15	few	.	TRBJ1-6	TGTGCCAGCAGCTTTGAGGGACTGTATAATTCACCCCTCCACTTT	CASSFEGLYNSPLHF
TRBV4-3	14	.	.	TRBJ1-2	TGCGCCAGCAGCCAAGATTGGGGAGGACCTGGCTACACCTTC	CASSQDWGGPGYTF
TRBV7-2	16	many	TRBD1	TRBJ1-5	TGTGCCAGCAGCTTAGGAGGGGGCAGAGGCAATCAGCCCCAGCATTTT	CASSLGGGRGNQPQHF
TRBV12-3/TRBV12-4	15	.	.	TRBJ2-3	TGTGCCAGCAGTTTCATGGGGAGTGGGCCAGATACGCAGTATTTT	CASSFMGSGPDTQYF
TRBV6-2/TRBV6-3	19	few	TRBD2	TRBJ2-2	TGTGCCAGCAGTTACATCGATTATAGGCTAGCGGGAGAGTCCGGGGAGCTGTTTTTT	CASSYIDYRLAGESGELFF
TRBV6-1	16	few	TRBD1	TRBJ2-3	TGTGCCAGCAGGGAGACAGGGGGCGCATCCGAAGATACGCAGTATTTT	CASRETGGASEDTQYF
TRBV20-1	12	.	.	TRBJ1-5	TGCAGTGCTAGGGGTAGCAATCAGCCCCAGCATTTT	CSARGSNQPQHF
TRBV7-2	16	.	TRBD1	TRBJ1-3	TGTGCCAGCAGCTTCTACCAGGGGGCGTCTGGAAACACCATATATTTT	CASSFYQGASGNTIYF
TRBV4-1	14	few	.	TRBJ2-1	TGCGCCAGCAGCCAAGTCCGGGACCGGGGCGAGCAGTTCTTC	CASSQVRDRGEQFF
TRBV20-1	11	.	.	TRBJ2-3	TGCAGTGCTAGTGTAGAGTTAGCGCAGTATTTT	CSASVELAQYF
TRBV27	14	few	TRBD1	TRBJ1-2	TGTGCCAGCAGTCCACCCGGGACAGAGTATGGCTACACCTTC	CASSPPGTEYGYTF
TRBV7-8	16	few	TRBD1	TRBJ2-6	TGTGCCAGCACCCGGGACAGGGATACTGGGGCCAACGTCCTGACTTTC	CASTRDRDTGANVLTF